This T cell receptor beta chain was profiled in a study of cytomegalovirus exposure and HLA in healthy donors. Study summary: Inside one of the first data releases sat about 85 million unique TCRs taken from HLA-typed donors. Study-wide results and caveats: The authors later found TCR association rates varying by HLA locus, with DRB1 most and HLA-C fewest. Researchers left out some V segments, among them TRBV6-2 and TRBV6-3, as indistinguishable. Later analysis associated a missense DCLRE1C variant with TCR beta V- and J-gene trimming.

PCR employed 60 Vbeta and 13 Jbeta primers. Data came from immunoSEQ multiplex PCR; TCRdb stores just in-frame clones and leaves some out. The sample has about 130,000 clones, less than 85% seen once. With regard to this clone: What it binds is unknown.

The CDR3 contains 15 residues. In germline, CDR1 is MDHEN, CDR2 SYDVKM. The trim removed 4 bases at V and 7 bases at J, leaving 5 bases unmatched. Material for sequencing was PBMCs. The genes are TRBV28 and TRBJ2-2; TRBD1 aligns across 11 bases. The TCR was taken from a man aged 35 to 55 in good health and CMV-seronegative. CDR3 sequence (DNA): TGTGCCAGCAGTTCTCCGGGACAGGGGGGCGGGGAGCTGTTTTTT. It yields the protein CASSSPGQGGGELFF. The variable domain in full, completed from reference TRBV28 and TRBJ2-2, reads DVKVTQSSRYLVKRTGEKVFLECVQDMDHENMFWYRQDPGLGLRLIYFSYDVKMKEKGDIPEGYSVSREKKERFSLILESASTNQTSMYLCASSSPGQGGGELFFGEGSRLTVL.